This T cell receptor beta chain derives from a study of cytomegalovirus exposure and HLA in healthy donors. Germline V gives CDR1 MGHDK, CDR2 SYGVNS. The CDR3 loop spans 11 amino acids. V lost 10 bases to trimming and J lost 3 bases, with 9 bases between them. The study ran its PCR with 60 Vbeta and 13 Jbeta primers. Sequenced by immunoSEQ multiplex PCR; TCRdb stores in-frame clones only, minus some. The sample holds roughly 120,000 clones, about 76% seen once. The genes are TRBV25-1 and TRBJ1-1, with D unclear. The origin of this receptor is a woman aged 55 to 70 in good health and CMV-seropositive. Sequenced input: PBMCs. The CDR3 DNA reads TGTGCCACCCGGGAAGACACTGAAGCTTTCTTT. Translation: CATREDTEAFF.